A selection of T cell receptor beta chains follows, all from one sample in a study of CD8+CD57+ T cells in acquired aplastic anemia. TCRdb re-analysed the reads in MiXCR, keeping a single row per CDR3 protein. The sample consists of some 200,000 distinct CDR3 sequences, 60% to 65% of them appearing once. Sequencing input: sorted CD4+, CD8+, or CD8+CD57+ T cells (not recorded which) from PBMCs. These receptors were collected from a human donor in good health. Each CDR3 is given with its conserved first and last residue. Fields, in order: D gene, V gene, CDR3 length, J gene, clone size, CDR3 DNA, CDR3 protein. D genes are given only for firm matches. Clone size appears in some rows only: once, few, many, or a class for an expanded clone.

TRBD1,TRBV20-1,13,TRBJ1-1,few,TGCAGTGCGTCATTTGACAGGGCGGGTGAAGCTTTCTTT,CSASFDRAGEAFF
-,TRBV19,13,TRBJ2-5,many,TGTGCCAGTACCCCGGACAATCAAGAGACCCAGTACTTC,CASTPDNQETQYF
-,TRBV24-1,13,TRBJ2-7,-,TGTGCCACCCGACAGGAAGCTACGGGGGAGCAGTACTTC,CATRQEATGEQYF
TRBD1,TRBV5-4,16,TRBJ2-7,-,TGTGCCAGCAGCAAGAAAGGGACAGGGATTTCCTACGAGCAGTACTTC,CASSKKGTGISYEQYF
TRBD1,TRBV15,15,TRBJ1-2,once,TGTGCCACCAGCAGCCTCACAGGGGGTAACTATGGCTACACCTTC,CATSSLTGGNYGYTF
-,TRBV10-3,14,TRBJ2-7,once,TGTGCCATCAGTGATGGGCGGGTCTCCTACGAGCAGTACTTC,CAISDGRVSYEQYF
TRBD1,TRBV2,15,TRBJ1-1,once,TGTGCCAGCAGTGAGTTAGGGACAGGGCTGGCTGAAGCTTTCTTT,CASSELGTGLAEAFF
TRBD2,TRBV7-9,16,TRBJ2-7,-,TGTGCCAGCAGCTCAACCGGGACTAGCGGTTCCTACGAGCAGTACTTC,CASSSTGTSGSYEQYF
TRBD2,TRBV12-3/TRBV12-4,16,TRBJ2-2,many,TGTGCCAGCAGCCCACCCGGGACTAGCGCCGCCGGGGAGCTGTTTTTT,CASSPPGTSAAGELFF
TRBD1,TRBV2,14,TRBJ1-3,-,TGTGCCAGCAGTGAGACAGGGTTTGGAAACACCATATATTTT,CASSETGFGNTIYF
-,TRBV2,14,TRBJ1-6,-,TGTGCCAGCAGTGAAATGGACAGTAATTCACCCCTCCACTTT,CASSEMDSNSPLHF
TRBD1,TRBV2,14,TRBJ1-5,few,TGTGCCAGCAGACGGACAGGGGGCAATCAGCCCCAGCATTTT,CASRRTGGNQPQHF
-,TRBV11-3,12,TRBJ2-7,few,TGTGCCAGCAGCCAAGATCGACGGGGGCAGTACTTC,CASSQDRRGQYF
TRBD1,TRBV7-3,16,TRBJ2-7,-,TGTGCCAGCAGCTCAGACAGGGGCACGTACTCCTACGAGCAGTACTTC,CASSSDRGTYSYEQYF
-,TRBV10-3,15,TRBJ2-3,-,TGTGCCATCACTGGGGCGGACCCTAGCACAGATACGCAGTGTTTT,CAITGADPSTDTQCF
TRBD2,TRBV20-1,14,TRBJ2-7,-,TGCAGTGCCCTGGCTAGCGGGAGGGCTAGCGAGCAGTACTTC,CSALASGRASEQYF
TRBD2,TRBV4-2,15,TRBJ2-1,-,TGTGCCAGCAGCCAAGAACTAGCGGGGACCAATGGGCAGTTCTTC,CASSQELAGTNGQFF
-,TRBV24-1,14,TRBJ2-2,-,TGTGCCACCCTCGAAGGGACGGACACCGGGGAGCTGTTTTTT,CATLEGTDTGELFF
TRBD2,TRBV7-8,18,TRBJ2-7,-,TGTGCCAGCGCCGCTAGCGGGGGGATTGGGTCCCCGGGATACGAGCAGTACTTC,CASAASGGIGSPGYEQYF
-,TRBV12-3/TRBV12-4,14,TRBJ2-5,-,TGTGCCAGCAGTTTAACTGACAGGAGGGGAACCCAGTACTTC,CASSLTDRRGTQYF
-,TRBV10-2,13,TRBJ2-5,-,TGCGCCAGCAGTGTACCAGGGGGGGAGACCCAGTACTTC,CASSVPGGETQYF
TRBD1,TRBV7-8,13,TRBJ1-6,few,TGTGCCAGCATCGACAGGGTCGGGTCACCCCTCCACTTT,CASIDRVGSPLHF
TRBD1,TRBV6-5,15,TRBJ2-2,-,TGTGCCAGCAGGGCGACAGGGCGAGGCACCGGGGAGCTGTTTTTT,CASRATGRGTGELFF
TRBD2,TRBV7-2,15,TRBJ2-7,-,TGTGCCAGCAGCTTAGGTAGCGGGGGGGCACGTGAGCAGTACTTC,CASSLGSGGAREQYF
TRBD2,TRBV24-1,15,TRBJ2-1,-,TGTGCCACCAGTGATGCTAGCGGGAGTATGCATGAGCAGTTCTTC,CATSDASGSMHEQFF
-,TRBV12-3/TRBV12-4,11,TRBJ1-2,-,TGTGCCAGCAGAGCTAACTATGGCTACACCTTC,CASRANYGYTF
-,TRBV12-3/TRBV12-4,13,TRBJ2-7,-,TGTGCCAGCAGGATAGGGAGGGGGTCCGAGCAGTACTTC,CASRIGRGSEQYF
TRBD2,TRBV12-3/TRBV12-4,17,TRBJ2-3,many,TGTGCCAGCAGTTCCCATTTAGCGGGGGGGCCGACAGATACGCAGTATTTT,CASSSHLAGGPTDTQYF
-,TRBV20-1,12,TRBJ1-4,many,TGCAGTGCTAGAGATTTTTCTGAAAAACTGTTTTTT,CSARDFSEKLFF